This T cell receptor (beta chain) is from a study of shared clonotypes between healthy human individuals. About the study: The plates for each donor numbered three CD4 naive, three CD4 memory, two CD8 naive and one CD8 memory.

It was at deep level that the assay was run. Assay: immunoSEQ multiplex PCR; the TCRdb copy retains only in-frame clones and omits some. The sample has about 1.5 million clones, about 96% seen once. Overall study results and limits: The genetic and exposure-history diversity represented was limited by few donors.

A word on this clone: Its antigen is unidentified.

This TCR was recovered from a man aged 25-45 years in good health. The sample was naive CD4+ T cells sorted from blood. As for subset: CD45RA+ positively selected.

The CDR3 DNA follows: TGTGCCAGCAGCTTTCGGGACTCCACAGATACGCAGTATTTT. The encoded protein is CASSFRDSTDTQYF. The chain recombines TRBV7-3 with TRBJ2-3, with a weak D call TRBD2 (6 bases). The CDR3 is made up of 14 amino acids. The germline V gene encodes CDR1 SGHTA and CDR2 FQGTGA. V was trimmed by 3 bases and J by 2 bases, leaving 9 bases between them.